A single count supports the clone carrying this TCR beta chain. Followed over time, Seattle patients had been enrolled while infection was active. This sample stems from a study of blood T cell repertoires in COVID-19. Method: immunoSEQ multiplex PCR; TCRdb's copy keeps in-frame clones and lacks some. The sample lists some 100,000 clones; approximately 74% were seen once. Sequenced: peripheral blood. The TCR sequence derives from a man aged 70-80 years with COVID-19, enrolled during active disease.

CDR3 in DNA: TGTGCCAGCAGCTTCGGGGTGAGCTCCTACAATGAGCAGTTCTTC. It codes for CASSFGVSSYNEQFF. The genes are TRBV7-3 and TRBJ2-1; maybe TRBD2 (5 bases). CDR3 length equals 15 residues. Trimming removed 3 bases at V and 0 bases at J, with 9 bases between. Germline V CDR1 and CDR2: SGHTA, FQGTGA.